The rows below give T cell receptor beta chains drawn from one sample of a study of T cell responses to AZD1222 COVID-19 vaccine. Using immunoSEQ multiplex PCR, the repertoire was profiled, and TCRdb retains in-frame clones only, with some absent. The sample has 150,000 to 200,000 clones; approximately 90% are singletons. Sequenced material: peripheral blood, taken 28 days after the second dose of the MenACWY control vaccine. The source of these receptors is an adult who received the MenACWY meningococcal vaccine as a control. Each CDR3 is given with its conserved first and last residue. D genes are given only for firm matches. The size entry is marked missing in some rows and otherwise reads once, few, many or a size class.

V gene	D gene	J gene	clone size	CDR3 length	CDR3 protein	CDR3 DNA
TRBV27	TRBD1	TRBJ1-6	NA	15	CASSYDRGVNSPLHF	TGTGCCAGCAGTTACGACAGGGGGGTCAATTCACCCCTCCACTTT
TRBV2	TRBD1	TRBJ2-4	NA	12	CATYRQGNIQYF	TGTGCCACTTACAGACAGGGAAACATTCAGTACTTC
TRBV11-2	TRBD2	TRBJ2-5	once	15	CASSLERSGRETQYF	TGTGCCAGCAGCTTAGAGCGTAGCGGGAGGGAGACCCAGTACTTC
TRBV9	NA	TRBJ2-7	NA	16	CASSAGRAQTFHEQYF	TGTGCCAGCAGCGCTGGGCGGGCCCAAACGTTCCACGAGCAGTACTTC
TRBV11-2	NA	TRBJ2-1	NA	16	CASSPPSGEWTGEQFF	TGTGCCAGCAGCCCCCCGTCGGGGGAGTGGACGGGTGAGCAGTTCTTC
TRBV7-2	NA	TRBJ1-1	NA	15	CASSLEATMNTEAFF	TGTGCCAGCAGCTTAGAGGCAACGATGAACACTGAAGCTTTCTTT
TRBV9	NA	TRBJ2-7	NA	12	CATTTGGYEQYF	TGTGCCACCACGACGGGCGGATACGAGCAGTACTTC
TRBV10-3	TRBD1	TRBJ2-3	NA	14	CAISEGTGTDTQYF	TGTGCCATCAGTGAGGGGACAGGGACAGATACGCAGTATTTT
TRBV2	NA	TRBJ2-2	NA	16	CASSERQPENTGELFF	TGTGCCAGCAGTGAAAGACAGCCGGAGAACACCGGGGAGCTGTTTTTT
TRBV6-5	TRBD2	TRBJ2-7	once	14	CASSYVGGSSEQYF	TGTGCCAGCAGTTACGTTGGCGGGAGCTCCGAGCAGTACTTC
TRBV15	NA	TRBJ2-5	NA	15	CATSRDPGSQETQYF	TGTGCCACCAGCAGAGACCCAGGTTCACAAGAGACCCAGTACTTC
TRBV20-1	NA	TRBJ2-7	NA	11	CSATPADEQYF	TGCAGTGCCACCCCGGCGGACGAGCAGTACTTC
TRBV9	TRBD1	TRBJ2-3	NA	15	CASSGDRGWTDTQYF	TGTGCCAGCAGCGGGGACAGGGGTTGGACAGATACGCAGTATTTT
TRBV4-2	NA	TRBJ1-2	NA	16	CASSQEQNAPLYGYTF	TGTGCCAGCAGCCAAGAACAGAACGCGCCCCTCTATGGCTACACCTTC
TRBV18	NA	TRBJ1-3	NA	16	CASSPLSGLPGNTIYF	TGTGCCAGCTCACCCCTTTCGGGGCTTCCTGGAAACACCATATATTTT
TRBV5-8	TRBD1	TRBJ1-1	once	14	CASSSTGELTEAFF	TGTGCCAGCAGCTCGACAGGGGAGCTCACTGAAGCTTTCTTT
TRBV2	NA	TRBJ1-2	NA	13	CASSEVRYYGYTF	TGTGCCAGCAGTGAAGTCAGATACTATGGCTACACCTTC
TRBV9	TRBD1	TRBJ2-3	NA	16	CASSPLQGALTDTQYF	TGTGCCAGCAGCCCCTTACAGGGGGCACTCACAGATACGCAGTATTTT
TRBV19	NA	TRBJ2-3	once	13	CASRAGSRDTQYF	TGTGCCAGTAGAGCGGGCAGCCGGGATACGCAGTATTTT
TRBV27	NA	TRBJ1-2	NA	16	CASSPVGGLIRDGYTF	TGTGCCAGCAGTCCCGTTGGTGGATTAATTCGGGACGGCTACACCTTC
TRBV2	NA	TRBJ2-5	NA	16	CASSEFLGAAGETQYF	TGTGCCAGCAGTGAATTTTTAGGGGCCGCCGGGGAGACCCAGTACTTC
TRBV28	TRBD2	TRBJ2-5	NA	15	CASSTGTGGRETQYF	TGTGCCAGCAGTACCGGGACGGGGGGGCGCGAGACCCAGTACTTC
TRBV18	NA	TRBJ1-6	NA	15	CASSPGGRGDSPLHF	TGTGCCAGCTCTCCGGGGGGCAGGGGAGATTCACCCCTCCACTTT
TRBV6-1	TRBD2	TRBJ2-4	few	15	CASSELAVAKNIQYF	TGTGCCAGCAGTGAACTAGCGGTAGCCAAAAACATTCAGTACTTC
TRBV5-4	TRBD2	TRBJ2-1	NA	17	CASSSGPSGSPYNEQFF	TGTGCCAGCAGCTCCGGCCCTAGCGGGAGTCCCTACAATGAGCAGTTCTTC